This T cell receptor beta chain stems from a study of blood T cell repertoires in COVID-19 (dated by TCRdb to the early 2020s). Regarding the complete study: Collaborator samples came from the United States, Italy and Spain and covered acute and convalescent phases of COVID-19. Sample metadata almost always included a de-identified subject ID, COVID-19 status, age in years and sex. The samples were drawn from the first 160 participants of the ongoing ImmuneRACE study and from over a thousand subjects provided by 6 global collaborators. The material from the prospective study consisted of cDNA or gDNA derived from T cells, B-cell-depleted T cells, or PBMCs. Where available, HLA class I and class II types were obtained from metadata supplied by the sample provider rather than from assay-based typing. Subjects who had been exposed to COVID-19, were actively infected with it, or had recovered from it provided the deeply sampled blood TCRbeta repertoires that made up the dataset. The repertoires were made available in a free public database intended to serve as a resource for research on the immune response to SARS-CoV-2. Findings and caveats that apply to the study as a whole: The quantity of clinical and demographic metadata differed by source and by participant and was supplied without curation.

Trimming takes 2 bases off V and 4 bases off J; junction bases not matched to a gene: 3. The CDR3 contains 16 residues, cysteine and phenylalanine counted. CDR3 DNA is the only sequence kept; it has 48 bases, read in frame from the first base. CDR1 ENHRY and CDR2 SYGVKD are derived from the germline V gene. Each collaborating institution followed its own protocols to collect whole blood in K2EDTA tubes. For TCRbeta analysis, collaborator samples were shipped as frozen whole blood, as isolated PBMCs, or as DNA extracted from either sample type. TCRbeta CDR3 regions were amplified from genomic DNA using the immunoSEQ Assay, a bias-controlled multiplex PCR. The study's own analysis went as follows. The number of nucleated cells in each sample was estimated by amplification of reference gene primers within the assay. To quantify the absolute abundance of each unique TCRbeta CDR3 rearrangement, sequence reads were collapsed and filtered. Productive Simpson clonality was computed per sample as the square root of Simpson's diversity index over productive rearrangements. What TCRdb holds here is the immuneACCESS table cut down to in-frame rearrangements. Part of the clones is not present; checked against another copy, under half of the missing clones reflect an unresolved V gene, and the others are unexplained. The D gene and trimming were derived from the DNA, and the V and J assignments and clone size from that table. The sample has about 78,000 clones on record, around 89% of them singletons. Jointly, the top ten make up roughly 4% of the sample.

Points on this clone: Its antigen is unknown. No clone much larger than this one lies a single base away; base qualities are absent.

The TCR comes from a woman older than 75 with active or convalescent COVID-19. Specimen: peripheral blood. This chain is built from TRBV10-3 and TRBJ2-1; a stretch of 12 junction bases matches TRBD2. In nucleotides, the sequence is TGTGCCATCAGTGAGCAGGGACTAGCGGGTTACAATGAGCAGTTCTTC. Translated, this gives CAISEQGLAGYNEQFF.